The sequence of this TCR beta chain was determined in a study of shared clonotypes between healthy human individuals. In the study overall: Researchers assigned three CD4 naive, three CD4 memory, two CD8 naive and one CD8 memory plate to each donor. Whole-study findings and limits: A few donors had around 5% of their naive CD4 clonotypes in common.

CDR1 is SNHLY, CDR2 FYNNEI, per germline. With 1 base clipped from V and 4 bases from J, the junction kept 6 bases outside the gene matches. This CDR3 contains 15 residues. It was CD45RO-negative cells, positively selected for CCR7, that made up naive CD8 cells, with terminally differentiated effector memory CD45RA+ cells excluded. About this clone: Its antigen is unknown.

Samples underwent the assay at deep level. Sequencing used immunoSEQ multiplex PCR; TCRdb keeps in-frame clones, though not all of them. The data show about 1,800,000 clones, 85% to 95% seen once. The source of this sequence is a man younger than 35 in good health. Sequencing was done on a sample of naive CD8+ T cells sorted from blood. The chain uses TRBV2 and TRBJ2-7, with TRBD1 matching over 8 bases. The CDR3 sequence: CASSEDRGISYEQYF. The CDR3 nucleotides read TGTGCCAGCAGTGAAGACAGGGGGATTTCGTACGAGCAGTACTTC.